The clone carrying this T cell receptor beta chain was counted between two and nine times. Its target is not known. Using a J-beta primer mix together with a sample-barcoded 5' primer, a second PCR was run for roughly 7 to 11 cycles. Every cDNA molecule bore a tag from a template-switch adaptor containing 12 random nucleotides. Via MiXCR, TCRdb re-called the 5' RACE reads, giving one row per CDR3 protein. The sample includes about a million distinct CDR3 sequences, around 48% seen only once; the top ten take roughly an eighth. These data come from a study of blood T cells in healthy people across ages. Study-level background: Template switching caught about one barcoded beta molecule for each two T cells.

Study outcomes and limitations: Comparison with aged donors showed that long-lived donors had more naive CD4+ cells and higher diversity.

This TCR came from a man aged 30 to 39 in good health. The sample was blood.

The CDR3 loop is CASSGSRTYGYTF. As DNA, the CDR3 is TGTGCCAGCAGTGGATCGCGTACCTATGGCTACACCTTC. The gene calls are TRBV2 and TRBJ1-2, with D unresolved. V gave up 4 bases and J gave up 4 bases, with 10 bases separating them. Germline loops: CDR1 SNHLY, CDR2 FYNNEI. The CDR3 spans 13 residues.